The 15 T cell receptor beta chains reported below all come from one sample, sequenced in a study of CD8+CD57+ T cells in acquired aplastic anemia. Genomic DNA constituted the template upon which TCR beta VDJ and CDR3 profiling was performed. MiXCR, run by TCRdb on the reads, gives a single entry per CDR3 protein. The sample consists of 250,000 to 300,000 distinct CDR3 sequences, around 60% of them appearing once. The specimen was sorted CD4+, CD8+, or CD8+CD57+ T cells (not recorded which) from PBMCs. Every receptor here comes from a human donor with severe aplastic anemia or a healthy control (not recorded which).

This clonotype was seen many times. The DNA of the CDR3 is TGTGCCAGCAGCATTACTCTAGCGGGGGGCCCCTACGAGCAGTACTTC. This encodes CASSITLAGGPYEQYF. The V and J genes are TRBV12-3 or TRBV12-4 and TRBJ2-7; 11 bases are shared with TRBD2. Trimming took 6 bases from V and 2 from J; bases not matched to a gene: 9. The CDR3 extends over 16 amino acids.

There are many counts of this clonotype. This chain connects TRBV7-8 to TRBJ2-2; 12 bases match TRBD2. Losses at the gene ends were 5 bases for V and 4 bases for J; bases not matched to a gene: 8. The CDR3 is 17 residues long. Germline CDR1 is SGHVS and CDR2 is FQNEAQ. DNA of the CDR3: TGTGCCAGCAGCCATAGCGGACTAGCGGGGACCACCGGGGAGCTGTTTTTT. Protein product: CASSHSGLAGTTGELFF.

This sequence joins TRBV10-3 and TRBJ1-6; 9 nucleotides align to TRBD1. V trimming: 8 bases; J trimming: 6 bases; junction bases outside the gene matches: 5. The CDR3 covers 14 residues. CDR1 is ENHRY and CDR2 is SYGVKD in the germline V gene. Written as DNA, the CDR3 is TGTGCCATCGGGGGACAGGGTAGTAATTCACCCCTCCACTTT. Translating it yields CAIGGQGSNSPLHF.

The chain uses TRBV20-1 and TRBJ2-3; 10 bases map to TRBD1. Germline V gene data show CDR1 as DFQATT and CDR2 as SNEGSKA (reference sequence). CDR3 length equals 14 residues. Germline trimming cut 8 bases from V and 4 bases from J; bases unmatched to any gene: 9. CDR3: CSTGQGGRADTQYF. CDR3 coding DNA: TGCAGTACAGGACAGGGGGGTAGGGCAGATACGCAGTATTTT.

The rearrangement links TRBV29-1 to TRBJ2-1; weak D call: TRBD2 (6 bases). From germline, CDR1 is SQVTM and CDR2 ANQGSEA. V lost 7 bases to trimming and J lost 8 bases, with 27 bases between them. This CDR3 region has 16 residues. CDR3 coding DNA: TGCAGCGCCGAGGGTCTCTTCGGGGCGCGGGGCGATGAGCAGTTCTTC. This translates into CSAEGLFGARGDEQFF.

At least ten counts were recorded for this clonotype. The chain carries TRBV19 and TRBJ2-5; 16 bases align to TRBD2. The CDR3 runs 16 residues. CDR1 is LNHDA and CDR2 is SQIVND in the germline V gene (reference sequence). V lost 3 bases to trimming and J lost 4 bases; unmatched junction nucleotides: 2. Here the CDR3 reads CASSMGLAGGAETQYF. In nucleotides, the CDR3 is TGTGCCAGTAGTATGGGACTAGCGGGGGGGGCAGAGACCCAGTACTTC.

As to this clonotype: Since no conserved phenylalanine or tryptophan closes the CDR3, a read error is the likely cause. The V and J genes are TRBV20-1 and TRBJ1-1; D uncertain. The germline gives CDR1 DFQATT, CDR2 SNEGSKA (reference sequence). The CDR3 loop spans 13 amino acids. In DNA form, the CDR3 reads TGCAGTACGCGATCGGACCCCGAAACTGGAGCTTTCTCT. Protein sequence: CSTRSDPETGAFS.

CDR3 region: CASSLAMGQGNHEQYF. The DNA of the CDR3 is TGTGCCAGCAGCTTAGCGATGGGACAGGGTAACCACGAGCAGTACTTC. The chain joins TRBV7-9 to TRBJ2-7; 9 bases align to TRBD1. The V segment lost 0 bases and the J segment 5 bases; nucleotides outside the gene matches: 8. This CDR3 comprises 16 residues. Germline values: CDR1 SEHNR, CDR2 FQNEAQ (reference sequence).

This clonotype was recorded many times. The V and J genes are TRBV5-6 and TRBJ2-2; D not certain. Germline V CDR1 and CDR2: SGHDT, YYEEEE. The CDR3 sequence is 15 residues long. The V and J ends lost 0 bases and 3 bases respectively, with 9 bases between them. The DNA of the CDR3 is TGTGCCAGCAGCTTGGTTTCCACTTACACCGGGGAGCTGTTTTTT. Amino acids: CASSLVSTYTGELFF.

With regard to this clonotype: It may be a read error: a sequence one base away is much more abundant. The chain links TRBV6-1 to TRBJ2-1, with 10 bases matching TRBD1. Germline loops: CDR1 MNHNS, CDR2 SASEGT. CDR3 length equals 15 residues. The CDR3 DNA reads TGTGCCAGCAGTCGACGACAGGGGGCTCAAGATGAGCAGTCCTTC. Its protein is CASSRRQGAQDEQSF.

This clonotype has a single count. The J gene is TRBJ2-1, the V gene TRBV12-3 or TRBV12-4; D gene uncertain. This CDR3 is 12 amino acids long. The ends were cut back, 3 bases at V and 6 bases at J, with 6 bases in the middle. The chain's CDR3 is CASSFNSNEQFF. The CDR3 DNA reads as TGTGCCAGCAGTTTTAACTCCAATGAGCAGTTCTTC.

This clonotype appeared many times. The V gene is TRBV5-1, the J gene TRBJ1-1; the D is unclear. Germline values: CDR1 SGHRS, CDR2 YFSETQ. CDR3 size: 14 residues. Trimming left V 4 bases short and J 6 bases short, with 16 bases between. The CDR3 DNA reads TGCGCCAGCAGCCTTCTCTCTGGGTTTTCTGAAGCTTTCTTT. Protein sequence: CASSLLSGFSEAFF.

This clonotype was seen ten or more times. The chain recombines TRBV2 with TRBJ1-2, with D maybe TRBD1 (5 bases). The CDR3 has 16 residues. Germline-derived CDR1 and CDR2 are SNHLY and FYNNEI. V was pared by 4 bases and J by 2 bases, with 17 bases between. Here the CDR3 DNA reads TGTGCCAGCAGTGGGGGACGTGGGGCCCCAAACTATGGCTACACCTTC. It translates to CASSGGRGAPNYGYTF.

This clonotype was seen many times. CDR3 nucleotide sequence: TGCAGTGCCCCCGGGACAGCCTCACCCTCAACTAATGAAAAACTGTTTTTT. As protein: CSAPGTASPSTNEKLFF. The chain has TRBV20-1 and TRBJ1-4; 7 bases fit TRBD1. This CDR3 is built from 17 residues. V lost 6 bases and J lost 0; bases outside the gene matches: 13. The germline CDR1 and CDR2 sequences are DFQATT and SNEGSKA (reference sequence).

This clonotype occurred once. The V gene is TRBV12-5, the J gene TRBJ1-3, with 7 bases lining up with TRBD1. J gave up 3 bases and V 3 bases, and 5 bases lay outside the gene matches. The V gene's germline CDR1 is LGHNT and CDR2 FRNRAP. This CDR3 region has 15 residues. The CDR3 nucleotides read TGTGCTAGTGGTTTACAGGGGAAGAGTGGAAACACCATATATTTT. It encodes CASGLQGKSGNTIYF.